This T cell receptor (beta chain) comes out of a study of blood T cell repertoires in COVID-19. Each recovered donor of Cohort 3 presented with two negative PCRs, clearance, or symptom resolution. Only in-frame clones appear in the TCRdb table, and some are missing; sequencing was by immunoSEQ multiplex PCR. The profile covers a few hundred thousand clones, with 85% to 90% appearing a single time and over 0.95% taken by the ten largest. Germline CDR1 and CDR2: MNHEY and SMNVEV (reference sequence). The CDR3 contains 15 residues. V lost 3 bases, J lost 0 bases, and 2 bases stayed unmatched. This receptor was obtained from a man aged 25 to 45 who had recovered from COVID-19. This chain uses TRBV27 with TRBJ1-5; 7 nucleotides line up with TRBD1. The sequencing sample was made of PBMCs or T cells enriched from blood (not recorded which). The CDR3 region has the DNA TGTGCCAGCAGTTTGGAGGGGGCTAGCAATCAGCCCCAGCATTTT. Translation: CASSLEGASNQPQHF.